This T cell receptor (beta chain) stems from a study of T cells in Graves' hyperthyroidism and ophthalmopathy. Overall study findings and caveats: Separating ophthalmopathy from stable hyperthyroidism was achieved by a 13 V-J model. Blood also carried most thyroid clonotypes expanded above 0.001.

Germline values: CDR1 SGHRS, CDR2 YFSETQ. V gave up 4 bases and J gave up 0 bases; unmatched junction bases: 3. The CDR3 loop spans 14 amino acids. Authors of the study amplified TCR beta CDR3 regions from RNA transcripts. During a first-round RT-PCR of the TCR CDR3, the HTBI primer set was used. In TCRdb, the multiplex PCR reads were re-called with MiXCR into one record per CDR3 protein. The table lists 750,000 to 950,000 distinct CDR3 sequences, 38% of them singletons, with 8% to 9% in the top ten. This clonotype appeared a few times. Its antigen is undetermined. The chain couples TRBV5-1 to TRBJ1-1; 7 nucleotides line up with TRBD1. The TCR sequence derives from a man aged 18 to 29 with Graves' hyperthyroidism. Input material: blood. The CDR3 DNA follows: TGCGCCAGCAGCGGGGACAGCATGAACACTGAAGCTTTCTTT. This codes for CASSGDSMNTEAFF.